These T cell receptor beta chains were read from a single sample in a study of radiotherapy plus CTLA-4 blockade in lung cancer. Profiling relied on immunoSEQ multiplex PCR, and the TCRdb table lists in-frame clones only, not all of them. Of more than 80,000 clones in the sample, approximately 81% were seen once. This specimen consisted of peripheral blood, obtained from a patient treated with radiotherapy plus ipilimumab. The receptor set was obtained from a human donor with non-small cell lung cancer that progressed on radiotherapy plus ipilimumab. Some clones in this sample may be carry-over from other donors' samples. Each CDR3 is given with its conserved first and last residue. The D gene is left open where the match is weak. Rows give clone size only sometimes, using once, few, many, or a class for an expanded clone.

>.|TRBV18|TRBD1|TRBJ1-5
CASSPLGQSNQPQHF
TGTGCCAGCTCACCTCTGGGACAGAGCAATCAGCCCCAGCATTTT
>.|TRBV7-8|TRBD1|TRBJ2-2
CASSLEGTGSAGELFF
TGTGCCAGCAGCTTAGAAGGGACAGGGAGCGCCGGGGAGCTGTTTTTT
>.|TRBV9|TRBD2|TRBJ2-3
CASSVAAGLAGTSTDTQYF
TGTGCCAGCAGCGTAGCTGCGGGACTAGCGGGGACTAGCACAGATACGCAGTATTTT
>.|TRBV28|TRBD1|TRBJ1-2
CAGYRQGGIGYTF
TGTGCCGGGTACCGACAGGGGGGAATTGGCTACACCTTC
>.|TRBV29-1|.|TRBJ2-1
CSVARVASDEQFF
TGCAGCGTTGCTAGGGTCGCTTCGGATGAGCAGTTCTTC
>once|TRBV7-2|.|TRBJ1-1
CASSLRDPLGAFF
TGTGCCAGCAGCTTAAGGGATCCCCTTGGAGCTTTCTTT
>.|TRBV4-2|TRBD1|TRBJ2-7
CASSQADREGNYEQYF
TGTGCCAGCAGCCAAGCGGACAGGGAAGGAAACTACGAGCAGTACTTC
>.|TRBV6-1|.|TRBJ1-1
CASRIGQNTEAFF
TGTGCCAGCAGGATAGGACAGAACACTGAAGCTTTCTTT
>.|TRBV19|.|TRBJ2-1
CASSIGDFGRNEQFF
TGTGCCAGTAGTATAGGGGACTTCGGGCGGAATGAGCAGTTCTTC
>.|TRBV18|.|TRBJ1-1
CASSPVSGVENTEAFF
TGTGCCAGCTCACCCGTCTCAGGGGTTGAGAACACTGAAGCTTTCTTT